These 9 T cell receptor beta chains were sequenced from one sample in a study of identical twins. TCRdb re-called the 5' RACE reads through MiXCR, storing one row per CDR3 protein. Of just under 650,000 distinct CDR3 sequences in the sample, about 7% were seen once. The same sample was also used in a study of yellow fever vaccine responses in identical twins.

The sample comprised PBMCs. The receptors derive from a woman under 30 in good health.

This clonotype was observed many times. The V gene is TRBV20-1, the J gene TRBJ1-6, with D possibly matching TRBD1 (5 bases). The CDR3 covers 13 residues. V lost 0 bases and J 7 bases, leaving 7 bases between the germline ends. Looked up from germline, CDR1 is DFQATT and CDR2 is SNEGSKA (reference sequence). This chain's CDR3 is CSARDRENSPLHF. Here the CDR3 DNA reads TGCAGTGCTAGAGACAGGGAGAATTCACCCCTCCACTTT.

In this sample, this clonotype turned up a few times. The rearrangement joins TRBV7-2 to TRBJ1-2; the D is unclear. Trimming took off 2 bases at V and 4 bases at J, with 14 bases between the two ends. Germline-derived CDR1 and CDR2 are SGHTA and FQGNSA. The CDR3 is 15 amino acids. In DNA form, the CDR3 reads TGTGCCAGCAGCTTATCCGGGTTGTCAAGCTATGGCTACACCTTC. Translation: CASSLSGLSSYGYTF.

The genes are TRBV7-2 and TRBJ2-1; D ambiguous. Trimming left V 8 bases short and J 0 bases short, with 8 bases between. Germline V gene data show CDR1 as SGHTA and CDR2 as FQGNSA. CDR3 length: 13 residues. This chain's CDR3 is CASGTISYNEQFF. CDR3 bases: TGTGCCAGCGGCACGATCTCCTACAATGAGCAGTTCTTC.

This clonotype appeared a few times. The chain joins TRBV6-1 to TRBJ2-1; perhaps D is TRBD1 or TRBD2 (7 bases each). V was trimmed by 10 bases and J by 5 bases, leaving 21 bases between them. From germline, CDR1 is MNHNS and CDR2 SASEGT. This CDR3 is 15 amino acids long. The CDR3 loop reads CATKTGREAHNEQFF. As DNA, the CDR3 is TGTGCCACCAAGACAGGGAGGGAAGCCCACAATGAGCAGTTCTTC.

This clonotype was seen ten or more times. The genes are TRBV15 and TRBJ2-7, with D unresolved. The ends were cut back, 0 bases at V and 4 bases at J, with 10 bases in the middle. This CDR3 comprises 14 residues. Germline values: CDR1 LNHNV, CDR2 YYDKDF (reference sequence). CDR3 region: CATSREWAAYEQYV. CDR3 DNA sequence: TGTGCCACCAGCAGAGAGTGGGCAGCTTACGAGCAGTACGTC.

In its sample, this clonotype was seen a few times. The V call is TRBV11-2, the J call TRBJ1-4, with D maybe TRBD1 (6 bases). The CDR3 has 16 residues. V was pared by 4 bases and J by 0 bases, with 12 bases between. The germline gives CDR1 SGHAT, CDR2 FQNNGV. CDR3 in amino acids: CASSWGRGSTNEKLFF. In DNA form, the CDR3 reads TGTGCCAGCAGCTGGGGTAGGGGGTCAACTAATGAAAAACTGTTTTTT.

J is TRBJ2-1 and V is TRBV18; possibly TRBD1 or TRBD2 for D (5 bases each). This CDR3 has 13 amino acids. Germline loops: CDR1 KGHSH, CDR2 LQKENI. The V end was cut by 5 bases, the J end by 6 bases, with 11 bases between. As DNA, the CDR3 is TGTGCCAGCTCAAGGGACCTCGGCAATGAGCAGTTCTTC. As protein: CASSRDLGNEQFF.

This clonotype has at least ten counts. The chain is built from TRBV12-3 or TRBV12-4 and TRBJ1-4; D perhaps matches TRBD1 (6 bases). Deletions cut 3 bases from V and 7 bases from J, with 21 bases between. This CDR3 region has 17 residues. The CDR3 spells CASSFGTWFSAGEKLFF. The CDR3 DNA reads as TGTGCCAGCAGTTTTGGGACATGGTTCTCGGCTGGTGAAAAACTGTTTTTT.

This rearrangement joins TRBV5-1 to TRBJ2-5; 7 nucleotides align to TRBD1. Losses at the gene ends were 0 bases for V and 4 bases for J; bases not matched to a gene: 12. The CDR3 is made up of 17 amino acids. Per the germline V gene, CDR1 is SGHRS and CDR2 is YFSETQ. The CDR3 DNA reads as TGCGCCAGCAGCTTGGTTCATGAGGGGGCGCGGGCAGAGACCCAGTACTTC. Its protein is CASSLVHEGARAETQYF.